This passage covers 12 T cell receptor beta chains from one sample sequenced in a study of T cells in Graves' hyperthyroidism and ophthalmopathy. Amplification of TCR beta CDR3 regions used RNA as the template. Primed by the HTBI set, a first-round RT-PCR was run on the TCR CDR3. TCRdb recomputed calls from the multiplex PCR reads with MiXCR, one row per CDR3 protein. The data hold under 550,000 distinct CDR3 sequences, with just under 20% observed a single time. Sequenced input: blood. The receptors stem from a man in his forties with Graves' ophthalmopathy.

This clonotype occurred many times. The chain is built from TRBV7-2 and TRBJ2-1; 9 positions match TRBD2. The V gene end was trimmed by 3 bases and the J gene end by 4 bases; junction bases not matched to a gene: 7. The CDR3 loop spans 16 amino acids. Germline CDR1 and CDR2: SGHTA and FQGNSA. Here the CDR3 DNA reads TGTGCCAGCAGCTTGACTAGCGGAGGGGTATACAATGAGCAGTTCTTC. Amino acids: CASSLTSGGVYNEQFF. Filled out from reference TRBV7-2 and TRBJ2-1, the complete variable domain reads GAGVSQSPSNKVTEKGKDVELRCDPISGHTALYWYRQSLGQGLEFLIYFQGNSAPDKSGLPSDRFSAERTGGSVSTLTIQRTQQEDSAVYLCASSLTSGGVYNEQFFGPGTRLTVL.

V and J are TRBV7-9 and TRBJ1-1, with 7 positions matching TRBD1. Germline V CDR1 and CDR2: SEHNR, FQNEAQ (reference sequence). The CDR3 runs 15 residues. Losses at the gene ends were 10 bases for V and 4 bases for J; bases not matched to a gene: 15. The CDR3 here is CATPRTGVGITEAFF. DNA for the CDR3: TGTGCCACCCCGAGGACAGGAGTCGGGATCACTGAAGCTTTCTTT. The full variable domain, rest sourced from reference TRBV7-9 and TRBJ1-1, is DTGVSQNPRHKITKRGQNVTFRCDPISEHNRLYWYRQTLGQGPEFLTYFQNEAQLEKSRLLSDRFSAERPKGSFSTLEIQRTEQGDSAMYLCATPRTGVGITEAFFGQGTRLTVV.

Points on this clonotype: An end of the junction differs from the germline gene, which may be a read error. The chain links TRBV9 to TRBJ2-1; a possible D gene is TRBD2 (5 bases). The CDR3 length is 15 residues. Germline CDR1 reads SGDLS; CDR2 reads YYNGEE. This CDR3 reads CASSALGSSYNEQLF. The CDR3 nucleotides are TGTGCCAGCAGCGCGTTGGGGAGCTCCTACAATGAGCAGCTCTTC. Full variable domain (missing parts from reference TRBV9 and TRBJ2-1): DSGVTQTPKHLITATGQRVTLRCSPRSGDLSVYWYQQSLDQGLQFLIQYYNGEERAKGNILERFSAQQFPDLHSELNLSSLELGDSALYFCASSALGSSYNEQLFGPGTRLTVL.

CDR3 amino acids: CASSVDPTGVKPHKIIYGYTF. The CDR3, as DNA: TGTGCCAGCAGCGTAGACCCAACTGGGGTAAAGCCACACAAAATTATTTATGGCTACACCTTC. The chain employs TRBV9 and TRBJ1-2; no reliable D call. Germline V lookup: CDR1 SGDLS, CDR2 YYNGEE. The CDR3 spans 21 residues. V lost 0 bases and J lost 5, with 32 bases in between.

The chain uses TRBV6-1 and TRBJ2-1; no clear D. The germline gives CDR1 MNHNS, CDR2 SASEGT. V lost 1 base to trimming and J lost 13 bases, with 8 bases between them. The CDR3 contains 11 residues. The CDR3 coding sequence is TGTGCCAGCAGTGAAGGGACGGATCAGTTCTTC. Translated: CASSEGTDQFF.

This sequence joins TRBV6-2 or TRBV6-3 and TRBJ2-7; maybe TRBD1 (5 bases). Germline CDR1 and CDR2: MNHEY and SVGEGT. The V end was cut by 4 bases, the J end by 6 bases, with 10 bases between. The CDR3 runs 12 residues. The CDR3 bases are TGTGCCAGCAGTTGGGGTAGGGGCGAGCAGTACTTC. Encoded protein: CASSWGRGEQYF.

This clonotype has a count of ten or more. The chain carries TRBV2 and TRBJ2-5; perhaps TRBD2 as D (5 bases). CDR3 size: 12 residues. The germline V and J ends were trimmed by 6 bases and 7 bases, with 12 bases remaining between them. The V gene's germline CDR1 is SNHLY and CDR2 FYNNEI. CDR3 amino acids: CASREDGPTQYF. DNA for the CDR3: TGTGCCAGCAGGGAGGACGGTCCGACCCAGTACTTC. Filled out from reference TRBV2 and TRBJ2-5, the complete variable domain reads EPEVTQTPSHQVTQMGQEVILRCVPISNHLYFYWYRQILGQKVEFLVSFYNNEISEKSEIFDDQFSVERPDGSNFTLKIRSTKLEDSAMYFCASREDGPTQYFGPGTRLLVL.

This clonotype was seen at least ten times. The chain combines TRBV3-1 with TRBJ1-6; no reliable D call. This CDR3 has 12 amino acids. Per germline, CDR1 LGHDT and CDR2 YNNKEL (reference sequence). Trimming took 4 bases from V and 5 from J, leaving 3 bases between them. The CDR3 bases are TGTGCCAGCAGCCTAGATAATTCACCCCTCCACTTT. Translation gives CASSLDNSPLHF. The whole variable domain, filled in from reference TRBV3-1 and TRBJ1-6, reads DTAVSQTPKYLVTQMGNDKSIKCEQNLGHDTMYWYKQDSKKFLKIMFSYNNKELIINETVPNRFSPKSPDKAHLNLHINSLELGDSAVYFCASSLDNSPLHFGNGTRLTVT.

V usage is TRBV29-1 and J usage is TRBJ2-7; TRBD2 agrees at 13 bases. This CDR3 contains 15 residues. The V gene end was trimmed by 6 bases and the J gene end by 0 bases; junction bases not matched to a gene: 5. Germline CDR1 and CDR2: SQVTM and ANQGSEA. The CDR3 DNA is TGCAGCGTAGCGGGACTAGCGGGGAGCTCCTACGAGCAGTACTTC. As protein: CSVAGLAGSSYEQYF.

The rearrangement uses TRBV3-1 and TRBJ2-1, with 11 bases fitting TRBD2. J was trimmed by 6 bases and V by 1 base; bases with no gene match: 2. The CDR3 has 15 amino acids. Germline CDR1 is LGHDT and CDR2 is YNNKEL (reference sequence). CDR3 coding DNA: TGTGCCAGCAGCCAAGTCGGGACTAGCGGCAATGAGCAGTTCTTC. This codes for CASSQVGTSGNEQFF.

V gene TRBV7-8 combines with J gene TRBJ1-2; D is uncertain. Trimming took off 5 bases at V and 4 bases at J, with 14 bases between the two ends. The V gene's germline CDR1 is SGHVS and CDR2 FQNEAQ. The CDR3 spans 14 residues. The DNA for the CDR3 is TGTGCCAGCAGCCTTCAGCCCCGCGGCTATGGCTACACCTTC. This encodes CASSLQPRGYGYTF.

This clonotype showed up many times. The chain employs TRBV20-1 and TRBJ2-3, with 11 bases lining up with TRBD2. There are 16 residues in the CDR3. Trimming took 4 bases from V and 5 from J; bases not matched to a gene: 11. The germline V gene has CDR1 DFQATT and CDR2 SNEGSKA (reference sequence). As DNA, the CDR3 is TGCAGTGCTAACCTCCTACTAGCGGGAGAAGGAGATACGCAGTATTTT. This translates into CSANLLLAGEGDTQYF.